These 13 T cell receptor beta chains were all obtained from the same sample, sequenced in a study of shared clonotypes between healthy human individuals. Data came from immunoSEQ multiplex PCR; TCRdb stores just in-frame clones and leaves some out. This table holds around 510,000 clones, 95% to 96% found once. Sequenced input: naive CD4+ T cells sorted from blood. The sample's subset: CD45RA+ positively selected. The receptor set was obtained from a woman younger than 45 in good health.

This chain connects TRBV9 to TRBJ2-3; D uncertain. Germline V gene data show CDR1 as SGDLS and CDR2 as YYNGEE. This CDR3 is built from 15 residues. The V and J ends lost 0 bases and 0 bases respectively, with 8 bases between them. The CDR3 protein is CASSVVGSSTDTQYF. The CDR3 DNA sequence: TGTGCCAGCAGCGTAGTTGGGTCTAGCACAGATACGCAGTATTTT.

The V gene is TRBV25-1, the J gene TRBJ2-3; no firm D call. The germline V gene has CDR1 MGHDK and CDR2 SYGVNS. Trimming shortened V by 1 base and J by 4 bases, and 6 bases separated the two germline ends. The CDR3 has 13 residues. CDR3: CASSEWAPDTQYF. CDR3 in DNA: TGTGCCAGCAGTGAATGGGCCCCAGATACGCAGTATTTT.

The rearrangement links TRBV29-1 to TRBJ1-1; D not certain. Between the trimmed V and J ends, which lost 6 bases and 2 bases, there was a span of 19 bases. The CDR3 is made up of 15 amino acids. The germline V gene encodes CDR1 SQVTM and CDR2 ANQGSEA. The chain's CDR3 is CSVEMGGPTNTEAFF. The CDR3 DNA reads as TGCAGCGTCGAAATGGGAGGGCCCACTAACACTGAAGCTTTCTTT.

The chain links TRBV5-8 to TRBJ2-5; possible D gene TRBD1, 6 bases. The CDR3 loop spans 13 amino acids. Germline CDR1 reads SGHTS; CDR2 reads YDEGEE. Trimming left V 5 bases short and J 1 base short, with 9 bases between. The CDR3 bases are TGTGCCAGCAGACAGGGACGCCAAGAGACCCAGTACTTC. Translated, it gives CASRQGRQETQYF.

The genes are TRBV4-1 and TRBJ2-3; 8 bases align to TRBD2. V lost 2 bases to trimming and J lost 4 bases; unmatched junction nucleotides: 11. The CDR3 is 17 residues long. Germline values: CDR1 MGHRA, CDR2 YSYEKL. CDR3 protein: CASSQTGAGGPPDTQYF. The CDR3 coding sequence is TGCGCCAGCAGCCAAACAGGCGCGGGAGGCCCGCCAGATACGCAGTATTTT.

The table lists this clone with a count of one. This chain connects TRBV18 to TRBJ2-1, with D tentatively TRBD1 (6 bases). Germline CDR1 KGHSH, CDR2 LQKENI. CDR3 length: 14 amino acids. The V and J ends lost 2 bases and 5 bases respectively, with 10 bases between them. CDR3 amino acids: CASSPGGAHNEQFF. The CDR3 DNA sequence: TGTGCCAGCTCACCAGGGGGCGCGCACAATGAGCAGTTCTTC. Full variable domain (rest looked up from reference TRBV18 and TRBJ2-1): NAGVMQNPRHLVRRRGQEARLRCSPMKGHSHVYWYRQLPEEGLKFMVYLQKENIIDESGMPKERFSAEFPKEGPSILRIQQVVRGDSAAYFCASSPGGAHNEQFFGPGTRLTVL.

In its sample, this clone was seen once. V is TRBV4-1 and J is TRBJ2-5, with D perhaps being TRBD1 or TRBD2 (5 bases each). The J call may be wrong; the DNA end is better matched by TRBJ2-7. Germline CDR1 MGHRA, CDR2 YSYEKL. This CDR3 has 16 residues. CDR3 DNA: TGCGCCAGCAGCCAAGACTGGGACCAGGGCACCTACGAGCAGTACTTC. This sequence encodes CASSQDWDQGTYEQYF.

The V gene is TRBV7-9, the J gene TRBJ2-2; D is undetermined. V was cut by 1 base and J by 7 bases, with 19 bases left in between. In germline, CDR1 is SEHNR, CDR2 FQNEAQ (reference sequence). The CDR3 runs 17 residues. The CDR3 region is CASSLGSGRPLGGELFF. As DNA, the CDR3 is TGTGCCAGCAGCTTAGGTTCCGGACGTCCACTGGGCGGGGAGCTGTTTTTT.

The chain has TRBV28 and TRBJ1-2; 9 nucleotides match TRBD1. Unmatched junction bases numbered 5, after V lost 6 bases and J lost 0 bases. The germline CDR1 and CDR2 sequences are MDHEN and SYDVKM. CDR3 length: 15 residues. The CDR3 is CASRGQGRPNYGYTF. CDR3 in DNA: TGTGCCAGCAGGGGACAGGGACGCCCTAACTATGGCTACACCTTC.

This clone was recorded only once. This chain uses TRBV28 with TRBJ2-5, with a tentative D call TRBD1 (6 bases). The DNA end is more similar to TRBJ2-7, so the J call may be wrong. CDR1 is MDHEN and CDR2 is SYDVKM in the germline V gene. The CDR3 loop spans 12 amino acids. For the CDR3, the DNA is TGTGCCACCCACACAGGGTACTACGAGCAGTACTTC. Translated, it gives CATHTGYYEQYF.

The CDR3 coding sequence is TGCAGCGTTGATGGGACCAGGGAGGTGCGGGAGACCCAGTACTTC. It translates to CSVDGTREVRETQYF. This chain joins TRBV29-1 and TRBJ2-5; a weak D match, TRBD2 (6 bases). The germline V gene encodes CDR1 SQVTM and CDR2 ANQGSEA. V was trimmed by 3 bases and J by 5 bases, leaving 19 bases between them. The CDR3 is made up of 15 amino acids. Full variable domain (rest looked up from reference TRBV29-1 and TRBJ2-5): SAVISQKPSRDICQRGTSLTIQCQVDSQVTMMFWYRQQPGQSLTLIATANQGSEATYESGFVIDKFPISRPNLTFSTLTVSNMSPEDSSIYLCSVDGTREVRETQYFGPGTRLLVL.

The V call is TRBV10-3, the J call TRBJ2-3; perhaps TRBD2 as D (5 bases). CDR1 and CDR2 from the germline V gene are ENHRY and SYGVKD. The CDR3 has 15 residues. V lost 0 bases, J lost 0 bases, and 7 bases lay in between. Written as DNA, the CDR3 is TGTGCCATCAGTGAGTCGCGGGCTAGCACAGATACGCAGTATTTT. Translating gives CAISESRASTDTQYF.

The chain employs TRBV11-2 and TRBJ2-7; D gene ambiguous. V shed 1 base and J shed 1 base, with 5 bases lying between them. This CDR3 is 13 amino acids long. Germline-derived CDR1 and CDR2 are SGHAT and FQNNGV. CDR3 in amino acids: CASSLVASYEQYF. As DNA, the CDR3 is TGTGCCAGCAGCTTAGTTGCTTCCTACGAGCAGTACTTC.